This entry lists 15 T cell receptor beta chains sequenced from one sample in a study of cytotoxic CD8 clonotypes in ibrutinib-treated CLL. Profiled with immunoSEQ multiplex PCR; TCRdb holds only in-frame clones, not every one. The data hold over 200,000 clones, with about four fifths observed a single time. Sequenced here: PBMCs, sampled after 12 months of ibrutinib treatment. All receptors derive from a human donor with chronic lymphocytic leukemia.

The chain employs TRBV6-5 and TRBJ2-7, with no clear D. The germline V and J ends were trimmed by 1 base and 1 base, with 8 bases remaining between them. The CDR3 totals 14 residues. Germline V CDR1 and CDR2: MNHEY, SVGAGI. CDR3 sequence reads: CASSYYQVSYEQYF. CDR3 in DNA: TGTGCCAGCAGTTACTATCAGGTTTCCTACGAGCAGTACTTC.

This chain joins TRBV6-5 and TRBJ1-1, with 9 bases matching TRBD1. CDR3 length: 15 amino acids. The germline V gene encodes CDR1 MNHEY and CDR2 SVGAGI. V trimming: 5 bases; J trimming: 6 bases; junction bases outside the gene matches: 10. CDR3 DNA sequence: TGTGCCAGCAGTCAACTGACAGGGGGAGTCGCTGAAGCTTTCTTT. Translated: CASSQLTGGVAEAFF.

The rearrangement links TRBV27 to TRBJ2-2; 7 bases line up with TRBD1. Germline CDR1 and CDR2: MNHEY and SMNVEV (reference sequence). J was trimmed by 7 bases and V by 5 bases; bases with no gene match: 16. This CDR3 comprises 17 residues. The DNA for the CDR3 is TGTGCCAGCAGTCTCTCTCCCGCACAGGGGCAGGGCGGGGAGCTGTTTTTT. Encoded protein: CASSLSPAQGQGGELFF.

V is TRBV28 and J is TRBJ1-5, with D possibly TRBD1 on 6 matching bases. Germline V lookup: CDR1 MDHEN, CDR2 SYDVKM. CDR3 size: 12 residues. Trimming removed 6 bases at V and 6 bases at J, with 9 bases between. In DNA, the CDR3 is TGTGCCAGCAGGGAGGGGGGTCAGCCCCAGCATTTT. Its translation is CASREGGQPQHF.

DNA of the CDR3: TGTGCCAGCAGCCCCCAACTAGCGGGAGATACGCAGTATTTT. This translates into CASSPQLAGDTQYF. The chain has TRBV6-5 and TRBJ2-3; TRBD2 matches 9 bases. The V segment lost 6 bases and the J segment 5 bases; nucleotides outside the gene matches: 6. CDR1 is MNHEY, CDR2 SVGAGI, per germline. The CDR3 sequence is 14 residues long.

The sample holds one count of this clone. The CDR3 here is CASSISSGSYEQYF. CDR3 nucleotide sequence: TGTGCCAGTAGTATCTCTAGCGGCTCCTACGAGCAGTACTTC. The chain couples TRBV19 to TRBJ2-7; 7 positions agree with TRBD2. This CDR3 contains 14 residues. Germline loops: CDR1 LNHDA, CDR2 SQIVND (reference sequence). J lost 0 bases, V lost 3 bases, and 2 bases had no gene match. Variable domain in full (rest from reference TRBV19 and TRBJ2-7): DGGITQSPKYLFRKEGQNVTLSCEQNLNHDAMYWYRQDPGQGLRLIYYSQIVNDFQKGDIAEGYSVSREKKESFPLTVTSAQKNPTAFYLCASSISSGSYEQYFGPGTRLTVT.

V is TRBV13 and J is TRBJ2-1; D unclear. Trimming removed 6 bases from V and 4 bases from J, with 10 bases in between. Germline CDR1 PRHDT, CDR2 FYEKMQ (reference sequence). This CDR3 contains 13 residues. The CDR3 DNA reads TGTGCCAGCAGACCAGGCGGTTACAATGAGCAGTTCTTC. As protein: CASRPGGYNEQFF.

The chain combines TRBV27 with TRBJ2-1, with TRBD2 matching over 7 bases. Germline V CDR1 and CDR2: MNHEY, SMNVEV (reference sequence). V trimming: 2 bases; J trimming: 4 bases; junction bases outside the gene matches: 8. CDR3 size: 16 residues. The CDR3: CASSLMAGVVYNEQFF. CDR3 nucleotide sequence: TGTGCCAGCAGTTTAATGGCGGGAGTGGTATACAATGAGCAGTTCTTC.

In the case of this clone: Other DNA sequences within the sample encode an identical CDR3. The chain is built from TRBV5-1 and TRBJ2-3; D call uncertain. Trimming shortened V by 2 bases and J by 6 bases, and 13 bases separated the two germline ends. This CDR3 contains 14 residues. Germline CDR1 is SGHRS and CDR2 is YFSETQ. The CDR3 here is CASSFNPYTDTQYF. The DNA of the CDR3 is TGCGCCAGCAGCTTCAACCCTTACACCGATACGCAGTATTTT.

The chain uses TRBV10-3 and TRBJ1-1; possibly TRBD1 for D (6 bases). V was shortened by 0 bases and J by 3 bases, with 11 bases between the two germline ends. CDR1 ENHRY and CDR2 SYGVKD come from the germline V gene. The CDR3 runs 15 residues. CDR3 amino acids: CAISESSGVHTEAFF. As DNA, the CDR3 is TGTGCCATCAGTGAGTCGTCAGGGGTGCACACTGAAGCTTTCTTT.

The V gene is TRBV18, the J gene TRBJ2-3, with no clear D. Trimming cost V 3 bases and J 2 bases, with 6 bases left between them. CDR1 and CDR2 from the germline V gene are KGHSH and LQKENI. CDR3 length: 13 residues. The DNA of the CDR3 is TGTGCCAGCTCACCCCCTAACACAGATACGCAGTATTTT. Its translation: CASSPPNTDTQYF. The full variable domain, rest sourced from reference TRBV18 and TRBJ2-3, is NAGVMQNPRHLVRRRGQEARLRCSPMKGHSHVYWYRQLPEEGLKFMVYLQKENIIDESGMPKERFSAEFPKEGPSILRIQQVVRGDSAAYFCASSPPNTDTQYFGPGTRLTVL.

This chain joins TRBV27 and TRBJ2-1; D unclear. Per the germline V gene, CDR1 is MNHEY and CDR2 is SMNVEV (reference sequence). V lost 3 bases and J lost 0, with 9 bases in between. This CDR3 has 15 residues. The CDR3 is CASSLAGRSYNEQFF. The CDR3 DNA reads TGTGCCAGCAGTTTGGCAGGCCGCTCCTACAATGAGCAGTTCTTC.

The chain couples TRBV5-1 to TRBJ2-2, with 8 positions matching TRBD1. The germline gives CDR1 SGHRS, CDR2 YFSETQ. This CDR3 has 17 residues. The V segment lost 0 bases and the J segment 6 bases; nucleotides outside the gene matches: 10. The CDR3 sequence: CASSLDPGQESPGELFF. In DNA, the CDR3 is TGCGCCAGCAGCTTGGACCCGGGACAGGAGTCCCCCGGGGAGCTGTTTTTT.

The chain uses TRBV19 and TRBJ1-2, with 7 bases lining up with TRBD1. The CDR3 is made up of 15 amino acids. V shed 5 bases, J shed 3 bases, and the junction held 9 bases outside the gene matches. Per germline, CDR1 LNHDA and CDR2 SQIVND (reference sequence). The CDR3 loop reads CASSPSGRGDYGYTF. The CDR3 DNA reads as TGTGCCAGTAGTCCCTCCGGCAGGGGGGACTATGGCTACACCTTC.

The genes are TRBV5-6 and TRBJ2-2; D may be TRBD1 (5 bases). Germline V gene lookup returns CDR1 SGHDT and CDR2 YYEEEE. V was pared by 5 bases and J by 1 base, with 9 bases between. This CDR3 contains 14 residues. CDR3 nucleotide sequence: TGTGCCAGCAGGGTAAGGGGGAACACCGGGGAGCTGTTTTTT. Translated: CASRVRGNTGELFF.